Shown below are 27 T cell receptor beta chains from a single sample sequenced in a study of T-cell reconstitution after alpha-beta-depleted transplantation in children (dated by TCRdb to about 2016). Library preparation was by PCR. Sequencer: Illumina HiSeq 2500. TCR library preparation used molecular barcoding, with unique molecular identifiers applied to normalize quantification of the TCRbeta repertoire. The public sequencing data were trimmed at Q25 with fastp and processed into clonotypes with MiXCR by TCRdb, which kept only in-frame beta chains. Under each unique CDR3 protein, matching rows form one entry showing the most common genes and DNA. The sample table lists around 670,000 distinct CDR3 sequences, 10% to 15% of them with a count of one. The biggest ten clones account for roughly 0.84% of the sample. Read against the paper, the sample's treatment or condition label means: allogeneic hematopoietic cell transplantation with graft depleted of TCRalphabeta T cells and CD19 B cells.

The sample was PBMCs, taken before TCRalphabeta/CD19-depleted stem cell transplant. The receptors originated from a girl aged 2 to 10 with congenital amegakaryocytic thrombocytopenia, due to receive a stem cell transplant.

This clonotype was observed a few times. The V gene is TRBV12-3 or TRBV12-4, the J gene TRBJ2-2; D possibly corresponds to TRBD1 (5 bases). The CDR3 loop spans 16 amino acids. Trimming removed 3 bases at V and 8 bases at J, with 19 bases between. CDR3 DNA: TGTGCCAGCAGTTTTCAGCCTGACAGTTTAAGTGGGGAGCTGTTTTTT. It is translated as CASSFQPDSLSGELFF.

This clonotype has a count of ten or more. The rearrangement uses TRBV20-1 and TRBJ2-3; D may be TRBD2 (5 bases). Germline V gives CDR1 DFQATT, CDR2 SNEGSKA (reference sequence). The CDR3 extends over 13 amino acids. V lost 6 bases and J 2 bases, leaving 12 bases between the germline ends. CDR3 sequence reads: CSAPDLATDTQYF. Written as DNA, the CDR3 is TGCAGTGCGCCGGACTTGGCCACAGATACGCAGTATTTT.

This clonotype has more than one count but fewer than ten. The chain has TRBV10-3 and TRBJ1-1; 9 bases line up with TRBD1. Trimming removed 7 bases from V and 3 bases from J; junction bases left unmatched: 6. The CDR3 consists of 14 residues. Germline-derived CDR1 and CDR2 are ENHRY and SYGVKD. The chain's CDR3 is CAITRTGEDTEAFF. The CDR3 DNA follows: TGTGCCATCACCCGGACAGGGGAGGACACTGAAGCTTTCTTT.

This clonotype was detected many times. The rearrangement links TRBV20-1 to TRBJ2-5; the D is unclear. CDR1 and CDR2 (germline): DFQATT, SNEGSKA (reference sequence). The V end was cut by 3 bases, the J end by 4 bases, with 9 bases between. The CDR3 is made up of 12 amino acids. For the CDR3, the DNA is TGCAGTGCTAGCCTACTCACAGAGACCCAGTACTTC. This codes for CSASLLTETQYF.

The CDR3 sequence is CASQWTSGMETQYF. The CDR3 DNA is TGCGCCAGCCAGTGGACTAGCGGGATGGAGACCCAGTACTTC. V usage is TRBV5-1 and J usage is TRBJ2-5, with TRBD2 matching 12 bases. Germline CDR1 SGHRS, CDR2 YFSETQ. J was trimmed by 5 bases and V by 7 bases; bases with no gene match: 6. The CDR3 loop spans 14 amino acids.

This clonotype appeared many times. The chain joins TRBV7-3 to TRBJ2-3; tentative D call: TRBD2 (6 bases). The ends were cut back, 2 bases at V and 2 bases at J, with 14 bases in the middle. The CDR3 consists of 16 residues. Germline V gene lookup returns CDR1 SGHTA and CDR2 FQGTGA. CDR3: CASSLYPGLDTDTQYF. The CDR3 nucleotides read TGTGCCAGCAGCTTATATCCGGGACTTGACACAGATACGCAGTATTTT.

This clonotype appeared many times. The V and J genes are TRBV6-5 and TRBJ2-1, with no clear D. Germline loops: CDR1 MNHEY, CDR2 SVGAGI. This CDR3 contains 15 residues. V lost 0 bases and J lost 6, with 12 bases in between. The CDR3 nucleotides read TGTGCCAGCAGTTACTCAGGTCCTTACCTCAATGAGCAGTTCTTC. Amino acid sequence: CASSYSGPYLNEQFF.

Note on this clonotype: Given the absence of the conserved phenylalanine or tryptophan at the CDR3 end, a read error is likely. This chain connects TRBV5-1 to TRBJ2-1, with 8 bases fitting TRBD2. The CDR3 has 14 amino acids. Per the germline V gene, CDR1 is SGHRS and CDR2 is YFSETQ. CDR3 sequence: CASSQSGSFNGQFL. In DNA, the CDR3 is TGCGCCAGCAGCCAGAGCGGGAGTTTCAATGGGCAGTTCTTA.

This clonotype has a handful of counts. The chain uses TRBV5-1 and TRBJ1-1; no reliable D call. With 1 base removed from V and 0 bases from J, the gap between germline ends came to 10 bases. The CDR3 is 15 amino acids. Germline V gene data show CDR1 as SGHRS and CDR2 as YFSETQ. The CDR3 protein is CASSLSSGVNTEAFF. CDR3 bases: TGCGCCAGCAGCTTGTCCTCGGGCGTGAACACTGAAGCTTTCTTT.

V gene TRBV7-8 combines with J gene TRBJ2-4, with a tentative D call TRBD1 (6 bases). CDR1 and CDR2 (germline): SGHVS, FQNEAQ. Trimming took off 6 bases at V and 7 bases at J, with 22 bases between the two ends. This CDR3 spans 16 amino acids. For the CDR3, the DNA is TGTGCCAGCAGTCTCACAGGGTCAGGTCGGGACAACATTCAGTACTTC. Protein product: CASSLTGSGRDNIQYF.

The sample holds a few counts of this clonotype. The rearrangement joins TRBV20-1 to TRBJ1-1, with a possible D match to TRBD1 (5 bases). This CDR3 is 14 amino acids long. Germline V gene sequence: CDR1 DFQATT, CDR2 SNEGSKA (reference sequence). Trimming took 6 bases from V and 0 from J, leaving 14 bases between them. The CDR3 loop reads CSAYRAGLNTEAFF. Written as DNA, the CDR3 is TGCAGTGCCTATCGAGCAGGGCTGAACACTGAAGCTTTCTTT.

The chain joins TRBV20-1 to TRBJ1-6; no clear D gene. Germline values: CDR1 DFQATT, CDR2 SNEGSKA (reference sequence). The CDR3 runs 14 residues. Between the trimmed V and J ends, which lost 0 bases and 7 bases, there was a span of 10 bases. The CDR3 here is CSARDPRRNSPLHF. In nucleotides, the CDR3 is TGCAGTGCTAGAGACCCCCGGAGGAATTCACCCCTCCACTTT.

The chain employs TRBV20-1 and TRBJ2-5, with D perhaps matching TRBD1 (6 bases). Deletions cut 6 bases from V and 2 bases from J, with 13 bases between. Germline assignment: CDR1 DFQATT and CDR2 SNEGSKA (reference sequence). The CDR3 runs 13 residues. The DNA for the CDR3 is TGCAGTGCCACTAACAGGGATCAAGAGACCCAGTACTTC. This sequence encodes CSATNRDQETQYF.

This clonotype was counted between two and nine times. The chain joins TRBV5-1 to TRBJ2-2; a weak D match, TRBD1 (6 bases). V dropped 4 bases and J dropped 4 bases, with 14 bases sitting between them. The CDR3 extends over 15 amino acids. The germline V gene has CDR1 SGHRS and CDR2 YFSETQ. The CDR3 is CASSQKQGPTGELFF. CDR3 coding DNA: TGCGCCAGCAGCCAAAAACAGGGTCCCACCGGGGAGCTGTTTTTT.

This clonotype was recorded many times. The chain employs TRBV12-5 and TRBJ2-4; 8 positions match TRBD2. The germline V gene encodes CDR1 LGHNT and CDR2 FRNRAP. The CDR3 spans 16 residues. The J segment lost 8 bases and the V segment lost 1 base, leaving 10 bases of the junction unmatched. CDR3 sequence reads: CASGLAPGLGGHIQYF. CDR3 nucleotides: TGTGCTAGTGGTTTGGCCCCGGGACTAGGTGGGCACATTCAGTACTTC.

This clonotype was seen ten or more times. The rearrangement links TRBV5-1 to TRBJ2-1; 7 bases agree with TRBD1. Germline CDR1 reads SGHRS; CDR2 reads YFSETQ. This CDR3 has 13 residues. V was pared by 5 bases and J by 7 bases, with 6 bases of the junction left unmatched. The DNA for the CDR3 is TGCGCCAGCAGAGTGAGACAGGGAAATGAGCAGTTCTTC. Its protein is CASRVRQGNEQFF.

In its sample, this clonotype was seen many times. V and J are TRBV6-2 or TRBV6-3 and TRBJ2-7; no definite D call. CDR1 and CDR2 (germline): MNHEY, SVGEGT. The CDR3 runs to 15 residues. V gave up 4 bases and J gave up 2 bases, with 15 bases separating them. The CDR3 region has the DNA TGTGCCAGCAGTTCCCACGACGTAGCCACCTACGAGCAGTACTTC. This codes for CASSSHDVATYEQYF.

This clonotype was recorded once. V usage is TRBV19 and J usage is TRBJ2-1; 11 positions match TRBD2. The CDR3 is 15 residues long. Trimming cost V 6 bases and J 6 bases; bases outside gene matches: 7. Germline V gives CDR1 LNHDA, CDR2 SQIVND (reference sequence). The chain's CDR3 is CASSRLAGGTNEQFF. CDR3 coding DNA: TGTGCCAGTAGCCGCCTAGCGGGAGGTACCAATGAGCAGTTCTTC.

This rearrangement joins TRBV20-1 to TRBJ1-2, with a tentative D call TRBD1 (5 bases). The CDR3 length is 15 residues. The V and J ends lost 0 bases and 8 bases respectively, with 19 bases between them. Germline CDR1 reads DFQATT; CDR2 reads SNEGSKA (reference sequence). CDR3 sequence reads: CSARDAEKGRGGYTF. The CDR3 DNA reads as TGCAGTGCTAGAGATGCTGAAAAGGGGCGCGGGGGCTACACCTTC.

In this sample, this clonotype turned up many times. The chain joins TRBV5-1 to TRBJ2-7, with 12 bases identical to TRBD2. The germline V gene has CDR1 SGHRS and CDR2 YFSETQ. The CDR3 sequence is 15 residues long. Trimming at V came to 4 bases and at J to 5 bases, leaving 7 bases not matched to a gene. CDR3: CASSPHRLAGDEQYF. CDR3 sequence (DNA): TGCGCCAGCAGCCCGCACCGACTAGCGGGAGACGAGCAGTACTTC.

This clonotype was picked up a small number of times. The V gene is TRBV7-9, the J gene TRBJ2-7; D gene uncertain. V dropped 5 bases and J dropped 6 bases, with 11 bases sitting between them. Germline-derived CDR1 and CDR2 are SEHNR and FQNEAQ (reference sequence). The CDR3 contains 12 residues. CDR3 sequence: CASSRLRGEQYF. CDR3 DNA: TGTGCCAGCAGCCGACTGAGAGGCGAGCAGTACTTC.

This chain uses TRBV30 with TRBJ2-7; D not resolved. CDR3 length equals 13 residues. The germline V gene encodes CDR1 GTSNPN and CDR2 SVGIG (reference sequence). Trimming pared 2 bases from V and 4 bases from J, leaving 12 bases between. CDR3 protein: CAWSPADIYEQYF. CDR3 DNA: TGTGCCTGGAGTCCGGCCGACATTTACGAGCAGTACTTC.

This clonotype was detected many times. The genes are TRBV12-3 or TRBV12-4 and TRBJ1-1; D is perhaps TRBD1 (5 bases). V was clipped by 5 bases and J by 6 bases, with 13 bases between them. The CDR3 sequence is 13 residues long. CDR3 residues: CASSPPGPAEAFF. The DNA for the CDR3 is TGTGCCAGCAGTCCCCCAGGGCCCGCTGAAGCTTTCTTT.

This clonotype has at least ten counts. The J gene is TRBJ2-7, the V gene TRBV27; perhaps TRBD2 as D (5 bases). The CDR3 is made up of 14 amino acids. Germline-derived CDR1 and CDR2 are MNHEY and SMNVEV (reference sequence). The V end was cut by 2 bases, the J end by 6 bases, with 14 bases between. CDR3 bases: TGTGCCAGCAGTTTAAACCCCTGGACTTCCGAGCAGTACTTC. It codes for CASSLNPWTSEQYF.

This clonotype has a count of ten or more. The chain uses TRBV29-1 and TRBJ2-1; 7 bases are shared with TRBD2. Per the germline V gene, CDR1 is SQVTM and CDR2 is ANQGSEA. Trimming cost V 4 bases and J 3 bases; bases outside gene matches: 0. This CDR3 comprises 12 residues. In DNA, the CDR3 is TGCAGCGTTGGGACTAGCTACAATGAGCAGTTCTTC. Translating it yields CSVGTSYNEQFF.

The rearrangement uses TRBV10-2 and TRBJ2-5, with D unresolved. Germline V gives CDR1 WSHSY, CDR2 SAAADI. V dropped 3 bases and J dropped 1 base, with 15 bases sitting between them. This CDR3 has 16 amino acids. The CDR3 loop reads CASSEVSGPAQETQYF. As DNA, the CDR3 is TGCGCCAGCAGTGAAGTGTCAGGTCCGGCCCAAGAGACCCAGTACTTC.

This clonotype was counted ten times or more. The gene calls are TRBV20-1 and TRBJ2-3, with D maybe TRBD1 (5 bases). With 3 bases removed from V and 7 bases from J, the gap between germline ends came to 26 bases. Germline V lookup: CDR1 DFQATT, CDR2 SNEGSKA (reference sequence). This CDR3 region has 17 residues. This chain's CDR3 is CSASLPPAWLGDNTQYF. The CDR3 region has the DNA TGCAGTGCTAGTCTCCCCCCCGCATGGTTAGGGGATAATACGCAGTATTTT.